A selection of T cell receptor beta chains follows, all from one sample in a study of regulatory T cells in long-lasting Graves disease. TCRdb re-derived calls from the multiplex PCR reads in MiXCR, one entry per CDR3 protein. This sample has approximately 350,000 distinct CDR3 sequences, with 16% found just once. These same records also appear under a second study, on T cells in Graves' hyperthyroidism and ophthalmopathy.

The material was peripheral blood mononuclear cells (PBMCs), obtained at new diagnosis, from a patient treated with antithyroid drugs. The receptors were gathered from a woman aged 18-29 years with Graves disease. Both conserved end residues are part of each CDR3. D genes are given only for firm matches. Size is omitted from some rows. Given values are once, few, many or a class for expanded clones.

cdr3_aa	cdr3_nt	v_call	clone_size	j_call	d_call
CASSENGGSGRTDTQYF	TGTGCCAGCAGTGAAAACGGGGGGTCGGGACGCACAGATACGCAGTATTTT	TRBV2	many	TRBJ2-3	TRBD2
CAIRERGQVGEQFF	TGTGCCATCAGAGAGCGAGGACAAGTAGGTGAGCAGTTCTTC	TRBV10-3	many	TRBJ2-1	-
CAISGGLAGGPYEQYF	TGTGCCATCAGTGGGGGACTAGCGGGAGGACCCTACGAGCAGTACTTC	TRBV10-3	-	TRBJ2-7	TRBD2
CASSLDRYTDTQYF	TGTGCCAGCAGCCTCGACAGGTACACAGATACGCAGTATTTT	TRBV7-9	few	TRBJ2-3	-
CASSFAGSRNSGNTIYF	TGCGCCAGCAGCTTTGCGGGAAGCCGAAACTCTGGAAACACCATATATTTT	TRBV5-1	few	TRBJ1-3	-
CASSPTGANVLTF	TGTGCCAGCAGTCCTACTGGGGCCAACGTCCTGACTTTC	TRBV27	many	TRBJ2-6	-
CASRGSRALSTEAFF	TGTGCCAGCAGGGGGTCCAGGGCCCTATCCACTGAAGCTTTCTTT	TRBV6-1	many	TRBJ1-1	-
CASSPGLRPSILDEQFF	TGCGCCAGCAGCCCGGGACTACGGCCTAGCATCCTCGATGAGCAGTTCTTC	TRBV5-1	many	TRBJ2-1	TRBD2
CASSFQGTDTQYF	TGTGCCAGCAGTTTCCAGGGCACAGATACGCAGTATTTT	TRBV12-3/TRBV12-4	many	TRBJ2-3	-
CASSRTGGLSGANVLTF	TGTGCCAGCAGTCGGACAGGGGGCCTCTCTGGGGCCAACGTCCTGACTTTC	TRBV12-3/TRBV12-4	-	TRBJ2-6	TRBD1
CASSGRTVNQPQHF	TGTGCCAGCAGTGGAAGGACAGTTAATCAGCCCCAGCATTTT	TRBV28	few	TRBJ1-5	-
CASSSLGEGAGGELFF	TGTGCCAGCAGCTCATTAGGGGAGGGGGCCGGCGGGGAGCTGTTTTTT	TRBV27	many	TRBJ2-2	-
CSVRRGTSYEQYF	TGCAGCGTTCGAAGGGGTACCTCCTACGAGCAGTACTTC	TRBV29-1	many	TRBJ2-7	-
CASRNLIQETQYF	TGTGCCAGCAGAAACTTGATCCAAGAGACCCAGTACTTC	TRBV11-2	many	TRBJ2-5	-
CASSRGNAADTQYF	TGTGCCAGTAGCAGGGGGAATGCTGCAGATACGCAGTATTTT	TRBV7-9	many	TRBJ2-3	TRBD1
CASSVGTWGTEAFF	TGTGCCAGCAGCGTAGGTACATGGGGCACTGAAGCTTTCTTT	TRBV9	-	TRBJ1-1	-
CASSEDSPRYGYGYTF	TGTGCCAGCAGCGAAGACAGCCCCAGATATGGCTATGGCTACACCTTC	TRBV9	-	TRBJ1-2	-
CASSPRTSPAEQYF	TGTGCCAGCAGTCCAAGGACTAGCCCCGCCGAGCAGTACTTC	TRBV12-3/TRBV12-4	many	TRBJ2-7	TRBD2
CATELRAGETQYF	TGTGCCACCGAGTTGCGGGCCGGAGAGACCCAGTACTTC	TRBV24-1	few	TRBJ2-5	-
CASSLEGAGPYEQYF	TGTGCCAGCAGCTTGGAGGGCGCAGGGCCGTACGAGCAGTACTTC	TRBV5-6	many	TRBJ2-7	-
CASSLAGKGKNIQYF	TGTGCCAGCAGTTTGGCGGGGAAGGGTAAAAACATTCAGTACTTC	TRBV27	-	TRBJ2-4	-
CASSYVSETQYF	TGTGCCAGCAGCTACGTGTCGGAGACCCAGTACTTC	TRBV11-2	many	TRBJ2-5	-
CASSQNRGSNQPQHF	TGTGCCAGCAGCCAGAACAGGGGGAGCAATCAGCCCCAGCATTTT	TRBV5-8	few	TRBJ1-5	TRBD1
CSVSDNAYEQYF	TGCAGCGTTTCGGACAACGCCTACGAGCAGTACTTC	TRBV29-1	-	TRBJ2-7	-
CASRGGLNTEAFF	TGTGCCAGCAGAGGGGGGTTGAACACTGAAGCTTTCTTT	TRBV6-1	many	TRBJ1-1	-